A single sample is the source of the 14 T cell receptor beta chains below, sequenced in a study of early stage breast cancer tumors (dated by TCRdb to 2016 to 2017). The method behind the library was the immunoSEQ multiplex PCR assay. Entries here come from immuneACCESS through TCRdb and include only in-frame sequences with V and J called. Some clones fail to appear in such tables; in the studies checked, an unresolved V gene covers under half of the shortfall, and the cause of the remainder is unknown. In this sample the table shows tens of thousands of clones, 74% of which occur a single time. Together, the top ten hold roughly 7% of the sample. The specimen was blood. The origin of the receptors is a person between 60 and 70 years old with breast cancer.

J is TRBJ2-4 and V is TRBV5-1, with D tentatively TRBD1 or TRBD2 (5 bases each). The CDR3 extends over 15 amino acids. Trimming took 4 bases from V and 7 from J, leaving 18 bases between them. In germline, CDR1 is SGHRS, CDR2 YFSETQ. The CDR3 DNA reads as TGCGCCAGCAGCATGACCGGGACGGTGGGGAACATTCAGTACTTC. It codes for CASSMTGTVGNIQYF.

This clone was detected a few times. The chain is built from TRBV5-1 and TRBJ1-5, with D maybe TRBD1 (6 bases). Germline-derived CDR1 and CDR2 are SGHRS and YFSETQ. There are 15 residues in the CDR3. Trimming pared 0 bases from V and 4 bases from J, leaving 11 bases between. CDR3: CASSLGAGDNQPQHF. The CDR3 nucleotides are TGCGCCAGCAGCTTGGGTGCAGGGGATAATCAGCCCCAGCATTTT.

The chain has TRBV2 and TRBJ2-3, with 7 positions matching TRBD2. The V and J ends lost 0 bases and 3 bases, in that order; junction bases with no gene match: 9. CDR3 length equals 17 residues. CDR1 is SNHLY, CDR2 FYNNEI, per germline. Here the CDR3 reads CASSEALPGAGTDTQYF. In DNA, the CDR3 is TGTGCCAGCAGTGAAGCGCTTCCGGGAGCGGGGACAGATACGCAGTATTTT. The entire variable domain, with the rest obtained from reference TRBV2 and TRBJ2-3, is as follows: EPEVTQTPSHQVTQMGQEVILRCVPISNHLYFYWYRQILGQKVEFLVSFYNNEISEKSEIFDDQFSVERPDGSNFTLKIRSTKLEDSAMYFCASSEALPGAGTDTQYFGPGTRLTVL.

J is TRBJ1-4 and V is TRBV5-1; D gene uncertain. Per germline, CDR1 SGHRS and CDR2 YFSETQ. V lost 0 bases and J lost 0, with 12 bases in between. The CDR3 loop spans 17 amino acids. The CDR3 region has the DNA TGCGCCAGCAGCTTGGAACAGACCTCCGCAACTAATGAAAAACTGTTTTTT. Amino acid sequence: CASSLEQTSATNEKLFF.

CDR3 DNA: TGTGCCTGGAGTCTCCTGACTAGCGGGGGAGGGAATGAGCAGTTCTTC. Translated, it gives CAWSLLTSGGGNEQFF. The V and J genes are TRBV30 and TRBJ2-1; 12 bases agree with TRBD2. The CDR3 consists of 16 residues. Per the germline V gene, CDR1 is GTSNPN and CDR2 is SVGIG (reference sequence). The J segment lost 7 bases and the V segment lost 2 bases, leaving 9 bases of the junction unmatched.

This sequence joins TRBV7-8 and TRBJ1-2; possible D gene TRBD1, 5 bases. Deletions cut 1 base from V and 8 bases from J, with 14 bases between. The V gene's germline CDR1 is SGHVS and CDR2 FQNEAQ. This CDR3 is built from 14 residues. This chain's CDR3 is CASSLVGRWGGYTF. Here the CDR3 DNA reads TGTGCCAGCAGCTTAGTGGGGAGATGGGGGGGCTACACCTTC.

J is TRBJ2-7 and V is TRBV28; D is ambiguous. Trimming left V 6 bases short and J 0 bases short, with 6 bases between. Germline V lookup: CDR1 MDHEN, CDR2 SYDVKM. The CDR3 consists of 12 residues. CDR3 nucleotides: TGTGCCAGCAGGAGATACTCCTACGAGCAGTACTTC. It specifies CASRRYSYEQYF.

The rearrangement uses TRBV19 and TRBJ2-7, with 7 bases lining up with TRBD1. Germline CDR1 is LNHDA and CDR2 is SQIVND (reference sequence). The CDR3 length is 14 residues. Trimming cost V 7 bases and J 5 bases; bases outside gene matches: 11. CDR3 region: CASTLTGISNEQYF. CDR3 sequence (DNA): TGTGCCAGTACCCTGACAGGGATTTCCAACGAGCAGTACTTC.

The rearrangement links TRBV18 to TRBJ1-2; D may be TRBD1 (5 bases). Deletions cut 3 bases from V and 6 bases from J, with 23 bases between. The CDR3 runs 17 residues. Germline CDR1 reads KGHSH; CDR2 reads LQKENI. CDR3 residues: CASSPNEGTIGKNGYTF. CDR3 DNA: TGTGCCAGCTCACCCAATGAGGGGACGATAGGGAAAAATGGCTACACCTTC.

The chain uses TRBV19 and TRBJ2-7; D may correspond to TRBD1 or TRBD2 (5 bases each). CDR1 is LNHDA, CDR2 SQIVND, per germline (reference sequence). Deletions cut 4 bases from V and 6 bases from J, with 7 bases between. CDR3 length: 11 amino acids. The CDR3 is CASSTGTEQYF. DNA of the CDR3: TGTGCCAGTAGTACTGGGACCGAGCAGTACTTC.

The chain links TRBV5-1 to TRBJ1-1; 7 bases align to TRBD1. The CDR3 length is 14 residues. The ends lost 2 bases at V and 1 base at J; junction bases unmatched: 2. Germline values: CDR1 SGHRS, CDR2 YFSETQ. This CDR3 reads CASSFTGENTEAFF. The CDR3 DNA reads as TGCGCCAGCAGCTTTACAGGGGAGAACACTGAAGCTTTCTTT.

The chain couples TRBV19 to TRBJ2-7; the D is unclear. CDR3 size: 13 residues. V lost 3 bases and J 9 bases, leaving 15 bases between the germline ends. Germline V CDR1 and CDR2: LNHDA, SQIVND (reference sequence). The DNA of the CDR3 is TGTGCCAGTAGTATGGGCAGCCCGTCGGGGCAGTACTTC. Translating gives CASSMGSPSGQYF.

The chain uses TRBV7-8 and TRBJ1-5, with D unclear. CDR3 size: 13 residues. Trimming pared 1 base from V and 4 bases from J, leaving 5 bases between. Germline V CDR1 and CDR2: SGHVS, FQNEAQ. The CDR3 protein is CASSLDLNQPQHF. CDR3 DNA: TGTGCCAGCAGCTTAGACTTAAATCAGCCCCAGCATTTT.

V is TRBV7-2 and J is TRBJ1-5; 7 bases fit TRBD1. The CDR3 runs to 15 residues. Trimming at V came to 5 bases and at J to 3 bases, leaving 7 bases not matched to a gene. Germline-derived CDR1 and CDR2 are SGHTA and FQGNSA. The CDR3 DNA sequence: TGTGCCAGCAGCCCCGAGGGACAGATCAATCAGCCCCAGCATTTT. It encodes CASSPEGQINQPQHF.